Below, 19 T cell receptor beta chains from the same sample are listed, as sequenced in a study of cytomegalovirus exposure and HLA in healthy donors. The PCR employed 60 Vbeta primers together with 13 Jbeta primers. TCRdb's copy holds only in-frame clones and misses some; the assay was immunoSEQ multiplex PCR. The sample lists some 220,000 clones, approximately 85% occurring once. The material sequenced was PBMCs. The source is a girl aged 2-10 years in good health and CMV-seronegative.

This clone was observed once. The chain uses TRBV7-9 and TRBJ2-3, with 8 bases lining up with TRBD1. The CDR3 has 15 amino acids. The germline V gene encodes CDR1 SEHNR and CDR2 FQNEAQ (reference sequence). V was pared by 7 bases and J by 1 base, with 7 bases of the junction left unmatched. The chain's CDR3 is CASNPRDRRTDTQYF. In DNA, the CDR3 is TGTGCCAGCAACCCCCGGGACAGGCGCACAGATACGCAGTATTTT.

V usage is TRBV9 and J usage is TRBJ2-5; 7 nucleotides agree with TRBD2. The CDR3 loop spans 14 amino acids. The germline V gene encodes CDR1 SGDLS and CDR2 YYNGEE. Trimming cost V 4 bases and J 5 bases; bases outside gene matches: 8. This CDR3 reads CASSLRLAVETQYF. In DNA, the CDR3 is TGTGCCAGCAGCCTTCGACTAGCTGTGGAGACCCAGTACTTC. The whole variable domain, remainder taken from reference TRBV9 and TRBJ2-5, is DSGVTQTPKHLITATGQRVTLRCSPRSGDLSVYWYQQSLDQGLQFLIQYYNGEERAKGNILERFSAQQFPDLHSELNLSSLELGDSALYFCASSLRLAVETQYFGPGTRLLVL.

The V and J genes are TRBV11-2 and TRBJ2-1; 7 nucleotides agree with TRBD1. Germline trimming cut 0 bases from V and 7 bases from J; bases unmatched to any gene: 6. Germline loops: CDR1 SGHAT, CDR2 FQNNGV. The CDR3 totals 15 residues. The CDR3 spells CASSLEIGGGNEQFF. DNA for the CDR3: TGTGCCAGCAGCTTAGAAATAGGGGGCGGGAATGAGCAGTTCTTC.

The chain carries TRBV11-1 and TRBJ2-7, with a possible D match to TRBD1 (6 bases). Deletions cut 0 bases from V and 1 base from J, with 13 bases between. This CDR3 has 16 amino acids. Germline V CDR1 and CDR2: SGHAT, FQDESV (reference sequence). The CDR3 region has the DNA TGTGCCAGCAGCTTAGCGTTACACAGGGCTTCCTACGAGCAGTACTTC. Amino acids: CASSLALHRASYEQYF.

This chain connects TRBV5-4 to TRBJ2-5; 10 bases are a match to TRBD1. The CDR3 runs to 13 residues. The germline V gene encodes CDR1 SGHNT and CDR2 YYREEE (reference sequence). V was pared by 4 bases and J by 5 bases, with 2 bases of the junction left unmatched. The CDR3 nucleotides are TGTGCCAGCAGCGGGACAGGGGAGGAGACCCAGTACTTC. It encodes CASSGTGEETQYF.

CDR3 amino acids: CATVGRDRPTYEQYF. In DNA, the CDR3 is TGTGCCACCGTAGGAAGGGACAGGCCTACCTACGAGCAGTACTTC. The chain couples TRBV2 to TRBJ2-7, with 8 nucleotides matching TRBD1. CDR1 and CDR2 (germline): SNHLY, FYNNEI. The V gene end was trimmed by 10 bases and the J gene end by 2 bases; junction bases not matched to a gene: 13. CDR3 length equals 15 residues.

The gene calls are TRBV5-4 and TRBJ2-3; no reliable D call. The V gene's germline CDR1 is SGHNT and CDR2 YYREEE (reference sequence). The CDR3 covers 13 residues. Trimming stripped 4 bases from V and 8 bases from J, with 14 bases between. CDR3 sequence: CASSTTDRVTQYF. CDR3 in DNA: TGTGCCAGCAGCACTACCGACCGAGTTACGCAGTATTTT.

The chain combines TRBV30 with TRBJ1-2, with D unclear. Trimming removed 1 base from V and 0 bases from J, with 9 bases in between. The CDR3 length is 14 residues. CDR1 and CDR2 (germline): GTSNPN, SVGIG (reference sequence). The CDR3 nucleotides read TGTGCCTGGAGTGGAGGGATGGCTAACTATGGCTACACCTTC. It yields the protein CAWSGGMANYGYTF.

CDR3 residues: CASSLGGVREQYF. The CDR3 coding sequence is TGCGCCAGCAGCTTGGGGGGGGTTAGGGAGCAGTACTTC. This chain connects TRBV5-1 to TRBJ2-7, with a possible D match to TRBD2 (6 bases). The V end lost 0 bases, the J end lost 7 bases, and 11 bases lay between the germline ends. The length of the CDR3 is 13 residues. Germline V CDR1 and CDR2: SGHRS, YFSETQ.

The chain combines TRBV7-7 with TRBJ2-3; 9 positions agree with TRBD2. Germline trimming cut 4 bases from V and 4 bases from J; bases unmatched to any gene: 9. This CDR3 contains 16 residues. The germline CDR1 and CDR2 sequences are SSHAT and FNYEAQ (reference sequence). This CDR3 reads CASSSGTSNPADTQYF. In DNA, the CDR3 is TGTGCCAGCAGCTCCGGGACTAGCAATCCGGCAGATACGCAGTATTTT.

The chain employs TRBV6-5 and TRBJ1-2, with D perhaps TRBD1 (5 bases). CDR1 is MNHEY and CDR2 is SVGAGI in the germline V gene. The V gene lost 5 bases and the J gene lost 4 bases, with 14 bases spanning the gap. This CDR3 has 14 residues. CDR3 protein: CASSRLDSFYGYTF. In DNA, the CDR3 is TGTGCCAGCAGTCGTCTAGACAGCTTCTATGGCTACACCTTC.

This chain joins TRBV9 and TRBJ1-1, with no clear D. CDR1 and CDR2 from the germline V gene are SGDLS and YYNGEE. CDR3 length: 13 amino acids. Between the trimmed V and J ends, which lost 0 bases and 3 bases, there was a span of 6 bases. The CDR3 loop is CASSVGADTEAFF. The CDR3 bases are TGTGCCAGCAGCGTAGGAGCGGACACTGAAGCTTTCTTT.

This clone has only a few counts. V usage is TRBV5-1 and J usage is TRBJ2-7, with 8 nucleotides matching TRBD2. The V gene's germline CDR1 is SGHRS and CDR2 YFSETQ. V lost 7 bases to trimming and J lost 5 bases; unmatched junction nucleotides: 14. The CDR3 consists of 15 residues. The CDR3 sequence: CASQRERGGLDEQYF. The CDR3 nucleotides read TGCGCCAGCCAACGTGAACGGGGGGGCCTCGACGAGCAGTACTTC. Full variable domain (missing parts from reference TRBV5-1 and TRBJ2-7): KAGVTQTPRYLIKTRGQQVTLSCSPISGHRSVSWYQQTPGQGLQFLFEYFSETQRNKGNFPGRFSGRQFSNSRSEMNVSTLELGDSALYLCASQRERGGLDEQYFGPGTRLTVT.

V is TRBV6-1 and J is TRBJ1-2, with TRBD1 matching 8 bases. CDR1 is MNHNS and CDR2 is SASEGT in the germline V gene. The CDR3 runs to 16 residues. V lost 2 bases, J lost 4 bases, and 9 bases stayed unmatched. The CDR3, as DNA: TGTGCCAGCAGTGAATATAGCCAGGGGGCATTCTATGGCTACACCTTC. Encoded protein: CASSEYSQGAFYGYTF.

The chain uses TRBV6-5 and TRBJ2-5; TRBD1 might be the D (6 bases). The DNA matches TRBJ2-7 better at its end, which makes the J call doubtful. Germline lookup yields CDR1 MNHEY and CDR2 SVGAGI. The CDR3 contains 13 residues. CDR3 sequence reads: CASSSTGKYEQYF. In DNA form, the CDR3 reads TGTGCCAGCTCAAGCACAGGGAAATACGAGCAGTACTTC.

The chain joins TRBV7-8 to TRBJ1-4, with TRBD1 as a possible D gene (5 bases). The CDR3 sequence is 15 residues long. Germline-derived CDR1 and CDR2 are SGHVS and FQNEAQ. V dropped 2 bases and J dropped 6 bases, with 13 bases sitting between them. CDR3 amino acids: CASSLSPGWDEKLFF. The CDR3 nucleotides are TGTGCCAGCAGCTTATCGCCAGGGTGGGATGAAAAACTGTTTTTT.

This clone was seen a single time. The rearrangement links TRBV6-1 to TRBJ2-5; 8 bases map to TRBD1. The ends lost 6 bases at V and 4 bases at J; junction bases unmatched: 10. Germline V gene sequence: CDR1 MNHNS, CDR2 SASEGT. The CDR3 runs 15 residues. The CDR3 sequence: CASSVTGTGLETQYF. CDR3 nucleotides: TGTGCCAGCAGCGTAACGGGGACAGGATTAGAGACCCAGTACTTC.

J is TRBJ1-5 and V is TRBV6-6, with D hard to call. The V and J ends lost 5 bases and 8 bases respectively, with 7 bases between them. In germline, CDR1 is MNHNY, CDR2 SVGAGI (reference sequence). The CDR3 covers 11 residues. DNA for the CDR3: TGTGCCAGCAGTCCGGGTGAGCCCCAGCATTTT. It translates to CASSPGEPQHF.

This clone was recorded once. V usage is TRBV19 and J usage is TRBJ1-2; TRBD1 aligns across 8 bases. V lost 7 bases, J lost 7 bases, and 11 bases stayed unmatched. The CDR3 has 14 amino acids. Germline CDR1 is LNHDA and CDR2 is SQIVND (reference sequence). The CDR3 coding sequence is TGTGCCAGTACCGTTGACAGGGGCTCGGGTGGCTACACCTTC. Amino acids: CASTVDRGSGGYTF.